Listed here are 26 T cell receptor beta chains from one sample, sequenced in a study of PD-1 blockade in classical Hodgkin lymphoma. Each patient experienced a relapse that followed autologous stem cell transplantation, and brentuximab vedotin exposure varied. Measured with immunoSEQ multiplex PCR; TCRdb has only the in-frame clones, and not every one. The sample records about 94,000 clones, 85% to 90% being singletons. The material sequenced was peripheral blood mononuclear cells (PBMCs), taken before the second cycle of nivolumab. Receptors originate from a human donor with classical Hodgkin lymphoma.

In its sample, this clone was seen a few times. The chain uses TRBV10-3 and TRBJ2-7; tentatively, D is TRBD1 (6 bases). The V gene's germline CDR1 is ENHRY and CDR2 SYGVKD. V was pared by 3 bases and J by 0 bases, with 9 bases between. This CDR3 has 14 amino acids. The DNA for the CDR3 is TGTGCCATCAGTGACAGGGGCAGCTCCTACGAGCAGTACTTC. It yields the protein CAISDRGSSYEQYF.

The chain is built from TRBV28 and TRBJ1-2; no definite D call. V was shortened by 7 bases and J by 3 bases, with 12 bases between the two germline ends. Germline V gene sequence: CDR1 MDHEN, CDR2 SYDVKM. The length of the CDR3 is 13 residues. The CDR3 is CASTVLSDYGYTF. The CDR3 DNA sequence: TGTGCCAGCACAGTCCTCTCGGACTATGGCTACACCTTC.

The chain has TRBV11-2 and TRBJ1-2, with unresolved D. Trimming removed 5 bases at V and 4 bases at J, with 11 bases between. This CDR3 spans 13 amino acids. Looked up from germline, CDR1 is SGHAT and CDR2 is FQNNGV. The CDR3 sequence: CASSGRAAYGYTF. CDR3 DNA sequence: TGTGCCAGCAGCGGCCGGGCTGCCTATGGCTACACCTTC.

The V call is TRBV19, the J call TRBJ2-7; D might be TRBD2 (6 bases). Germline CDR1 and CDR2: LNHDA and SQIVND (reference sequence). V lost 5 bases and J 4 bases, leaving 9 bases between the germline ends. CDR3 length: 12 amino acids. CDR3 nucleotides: TGTGCCAGTAGTGGCGCGGGGTACGAGCAGTACTTC. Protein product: CASSGAGYEQYF.

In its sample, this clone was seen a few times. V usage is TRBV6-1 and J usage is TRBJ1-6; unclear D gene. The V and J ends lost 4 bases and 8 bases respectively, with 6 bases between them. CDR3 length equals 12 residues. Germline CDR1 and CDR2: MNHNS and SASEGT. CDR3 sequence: CASSGTHSPLHF. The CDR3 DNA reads TGTGCCAGCAGTGGAACTCATTCACCCCTCCACTTT.

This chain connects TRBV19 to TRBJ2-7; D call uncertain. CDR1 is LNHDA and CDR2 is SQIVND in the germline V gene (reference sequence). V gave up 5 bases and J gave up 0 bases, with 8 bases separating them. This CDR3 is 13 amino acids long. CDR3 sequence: CASSGPPSYEQYF. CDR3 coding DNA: TGTGCCAGTAGTGGACCCCCCTCCTACGAGCAGTACTTC. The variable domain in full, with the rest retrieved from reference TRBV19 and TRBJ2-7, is DGGITQSPKYLFRKEGQNVTLSCEQNLNHDAMYWYRQDPGQGLRLIYYSQIVNDFQKGDIAEGYSVSREKKESFPLTVTSAQKNPTAFYLCASSGPPSYEQYFGPGTRLTVT.

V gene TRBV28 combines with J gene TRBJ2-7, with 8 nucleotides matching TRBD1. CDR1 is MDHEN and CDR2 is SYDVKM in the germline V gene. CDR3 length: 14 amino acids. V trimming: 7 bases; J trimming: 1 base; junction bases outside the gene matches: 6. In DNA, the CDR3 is TGTGCCAGCACCCACAGGGGGGTTTCCTACGAGCAGTACTTC. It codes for CASTHRGVSYEQYF.

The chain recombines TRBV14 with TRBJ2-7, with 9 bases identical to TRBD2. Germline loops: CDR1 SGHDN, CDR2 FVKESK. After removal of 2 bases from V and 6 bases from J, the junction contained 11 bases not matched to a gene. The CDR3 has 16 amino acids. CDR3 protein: CASSQTKAGGPSEQYF. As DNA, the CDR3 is TGTGCCAGCAGCCAAACGAAGGCGGGAGGGCCCTCCGAGCAGTACTTC.

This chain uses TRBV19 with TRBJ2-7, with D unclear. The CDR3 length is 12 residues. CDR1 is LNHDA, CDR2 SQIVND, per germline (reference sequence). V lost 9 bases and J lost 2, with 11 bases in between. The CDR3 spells CASGPSAYEQYF. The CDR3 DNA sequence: TGTGCCAGCGGGCCGTCAGCCTACGAGCAGTACTTC.

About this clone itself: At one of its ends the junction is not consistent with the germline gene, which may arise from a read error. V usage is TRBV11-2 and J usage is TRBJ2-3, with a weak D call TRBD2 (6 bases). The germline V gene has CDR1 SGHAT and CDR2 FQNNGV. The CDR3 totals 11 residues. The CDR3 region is CASRLGTARYF. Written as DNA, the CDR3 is TGTGCCAGCAGGTTAGGGACTGCTCGGTATTTT.

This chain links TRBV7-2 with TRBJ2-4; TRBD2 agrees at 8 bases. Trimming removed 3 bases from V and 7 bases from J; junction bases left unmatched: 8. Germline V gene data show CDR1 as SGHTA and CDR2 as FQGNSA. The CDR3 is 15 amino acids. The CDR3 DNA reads TGTGCCAGCAGCTTGAACGGGGGGGCTTCGAACATTCAGTACTTC. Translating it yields CASSLNGGASNIQYF. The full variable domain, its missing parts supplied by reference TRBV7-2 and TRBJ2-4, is GAGVSQSPSNKVTEKGKDVELRCDPISGHTALYWYRQSLGQGLEFLIYFQGNSAPDKSGLPSDRFSAERTGGSVSTLTIQRTQQEDSAVYLCASSLNGGASNIQYFGAGTRLSVL.

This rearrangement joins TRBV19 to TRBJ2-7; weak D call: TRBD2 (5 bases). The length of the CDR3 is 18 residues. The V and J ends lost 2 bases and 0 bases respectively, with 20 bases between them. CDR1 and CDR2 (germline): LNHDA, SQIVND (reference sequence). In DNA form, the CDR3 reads TGTGCCAGTAGTATATCAGTGGGTAGGACTCTGAGCTCCTACGAGCAGTACTTC. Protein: CASSISVGRTLSSYEQYF.

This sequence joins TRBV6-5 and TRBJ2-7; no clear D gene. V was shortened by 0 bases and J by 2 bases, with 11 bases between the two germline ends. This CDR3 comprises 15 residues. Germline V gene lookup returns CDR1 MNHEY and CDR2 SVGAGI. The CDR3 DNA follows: TGTGCCAGCAGTTACTCGGCGCGAAGAACCTACGAGCAGTACTTC. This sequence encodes CASSYSARRTYEQYF.

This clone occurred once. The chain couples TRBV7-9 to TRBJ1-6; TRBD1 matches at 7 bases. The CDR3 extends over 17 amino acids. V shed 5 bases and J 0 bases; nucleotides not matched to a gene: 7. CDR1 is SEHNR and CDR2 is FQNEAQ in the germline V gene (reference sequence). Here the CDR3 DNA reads TGTGCCAGCAGCCCACAGGGGCCGAGCTCCTATAATTCACCCCTCCACTTT. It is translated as CASSPQGPSSYNSPLHF.

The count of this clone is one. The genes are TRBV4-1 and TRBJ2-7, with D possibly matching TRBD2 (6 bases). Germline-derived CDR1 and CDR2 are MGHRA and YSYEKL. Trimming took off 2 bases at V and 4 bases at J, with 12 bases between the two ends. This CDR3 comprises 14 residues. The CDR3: CASSQRGGVYEQYF. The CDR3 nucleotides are TGCGCCAGCAGCCAACGGGGCGGGGTTTACGAGCAGTACTTC.

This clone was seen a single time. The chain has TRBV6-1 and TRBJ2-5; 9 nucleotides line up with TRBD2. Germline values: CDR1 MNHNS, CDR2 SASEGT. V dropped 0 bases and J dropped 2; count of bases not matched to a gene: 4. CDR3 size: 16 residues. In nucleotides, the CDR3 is TGTGCCAGCAGTGAAGCGGTAGCGGGAGCACAAGAGACCCAGTACTTC. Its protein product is CASSEAVAGAQETQYF.

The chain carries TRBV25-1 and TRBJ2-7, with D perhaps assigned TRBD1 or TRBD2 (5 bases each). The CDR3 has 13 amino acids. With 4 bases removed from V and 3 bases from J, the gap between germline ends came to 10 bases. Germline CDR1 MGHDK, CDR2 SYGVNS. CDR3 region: CASSGGPLYEQYF. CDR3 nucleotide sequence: TGTGCCAGCAGTGGGGGACCCCTCTACGAGCAGTACTTC.

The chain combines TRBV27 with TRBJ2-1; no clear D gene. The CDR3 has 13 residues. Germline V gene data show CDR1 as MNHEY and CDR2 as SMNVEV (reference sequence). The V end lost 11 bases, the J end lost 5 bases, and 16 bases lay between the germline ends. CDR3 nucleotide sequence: TGTGCCTGTTCGGAGCTCGGAGACAATGAGCAGTTCTTC. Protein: CACSELGDNEQFF.

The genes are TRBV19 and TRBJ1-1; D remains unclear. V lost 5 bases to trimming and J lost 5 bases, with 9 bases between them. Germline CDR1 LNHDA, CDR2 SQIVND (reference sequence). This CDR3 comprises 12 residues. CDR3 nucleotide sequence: TGTGCCAGTAGTCGAGGTGTTACTGAAGCTTTCTTT. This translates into CASSRGVTEAFF.

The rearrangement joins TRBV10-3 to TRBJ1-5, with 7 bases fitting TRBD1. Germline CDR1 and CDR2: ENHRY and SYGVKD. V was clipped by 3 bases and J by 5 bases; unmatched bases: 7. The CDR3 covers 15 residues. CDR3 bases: TGTGCCATCAGTGACGGGACAGCGGGGGATCAGCCCCAGCATTTT. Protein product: CAISDGTAGDQPQHF.

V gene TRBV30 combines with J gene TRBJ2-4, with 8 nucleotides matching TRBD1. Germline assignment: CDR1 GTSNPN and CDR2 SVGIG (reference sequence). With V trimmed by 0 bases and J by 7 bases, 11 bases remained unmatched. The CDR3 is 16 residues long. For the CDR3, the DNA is TGTGCCTGGAGTGTAGCTCCAGGGGGCGATGGTAACATTCAGTACTTC. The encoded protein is CAWSVAPGGDGNIQYF.

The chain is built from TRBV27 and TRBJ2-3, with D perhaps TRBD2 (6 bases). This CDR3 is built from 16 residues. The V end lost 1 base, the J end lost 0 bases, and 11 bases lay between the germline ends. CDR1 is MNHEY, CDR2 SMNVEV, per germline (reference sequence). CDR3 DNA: TGTGCCAGCAGTTTATATGGGGGAGGCAGCACAGATACGCAGTATTTT. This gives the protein CASSLYGGGSTDTQYF.

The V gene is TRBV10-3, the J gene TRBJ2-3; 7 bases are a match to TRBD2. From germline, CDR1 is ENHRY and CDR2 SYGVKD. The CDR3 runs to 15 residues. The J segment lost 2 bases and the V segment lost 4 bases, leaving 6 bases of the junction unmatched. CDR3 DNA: TGTGCCATCAGTGGACGGGAGGACAACACAGATACGCAGTATTTT. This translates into CAISGREDNTDTQYF.

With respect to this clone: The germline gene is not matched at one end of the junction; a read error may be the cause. The CDR3 DNA is TGTGCTAGCAGCTTACTAGCGGTTAACACCGGGGAGCTGTTTTTT. It is translated as CASSLLAVNTGELFF. This rearrangement joins TRBV7-7 to TRBJ2-2; 8 positions agree with TRBD2. The CDR3 length is 15 residues. Germline CDR1 and CDR2: SSHAT and FNYEAQ (reference sequence). The whole variable domain, remainder taken from reference TRBV7-7 and TRBJ2-2, is GAGVSQSPRYKVTKRGQDVTLRCDPISSHATLYWYQQALGQGPEFLTYFNYEAQPDKSGLPSDRFSAERPEGSISTLTIQRTEQRDSAMYRCASSLLAVNTGELFFGEGSRLTVL.

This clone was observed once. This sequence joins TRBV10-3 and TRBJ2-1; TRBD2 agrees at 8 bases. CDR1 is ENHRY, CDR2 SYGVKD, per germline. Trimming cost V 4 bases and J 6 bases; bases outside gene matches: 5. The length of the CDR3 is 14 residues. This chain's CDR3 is CAISVAGSSNEQFF. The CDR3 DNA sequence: TGTGCCATCAGTGTAGCGGGGAGCTCCAATGAGCAGTTCTTC.

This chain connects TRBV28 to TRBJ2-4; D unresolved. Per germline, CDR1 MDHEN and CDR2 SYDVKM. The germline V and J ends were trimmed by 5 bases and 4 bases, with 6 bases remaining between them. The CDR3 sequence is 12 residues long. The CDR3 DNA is TGTGCCAGCAGTCTAAGAAAAAACATTCAGTACTTC. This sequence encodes CASSLRKNIQYF.